This TCR beta chain originates from a study of cytomegalovirus exposure and HLA in healthy donors. General observations from the study: Diagnosis of cytomegalovirus status made by the classifier reportedly showed high specificity and sensitivity. In vitro confirmation showed a few CMV-associated chains to be CMV antigen specific. Listed as cytomegalovirus-associated were 170 or so TCR beta chains.

From the 120-subject validation cohort, which was separate from the roughly 680-subject first cohort, the donors were drawn. Trimming removed 0 bases from V and 11 bases from J, with 14 bases in between. Germline V lookup: CDR1 SGHDT, CDR2 YYEEEE. This CDR3 has 14 amino acids. Libraries were prepared by immunoSEQ multiplex PCR; TCRdb keeps only in-frame clonotypes and omits some of them. The profile covers around 74,000 clones, with 85% appearing a single time and about 3% taken by the ten largest. As to this clone: Antigen: not known.

The sequence derives from a man between 25 and 39 years old in good health and CMV-seronegative. The sample taken for sequencing was PBMCs. The chain uses TRBV5-6 and TRBJ1-4, with D perhaps matching TRBD1 (5 bases). The DNA of the CDR3 is TGTGCCAGCAGCTTGGCGGCCGTGGGGCGGAAACTGTTTTTT. Residues: CASSLAAVGRKLFF.